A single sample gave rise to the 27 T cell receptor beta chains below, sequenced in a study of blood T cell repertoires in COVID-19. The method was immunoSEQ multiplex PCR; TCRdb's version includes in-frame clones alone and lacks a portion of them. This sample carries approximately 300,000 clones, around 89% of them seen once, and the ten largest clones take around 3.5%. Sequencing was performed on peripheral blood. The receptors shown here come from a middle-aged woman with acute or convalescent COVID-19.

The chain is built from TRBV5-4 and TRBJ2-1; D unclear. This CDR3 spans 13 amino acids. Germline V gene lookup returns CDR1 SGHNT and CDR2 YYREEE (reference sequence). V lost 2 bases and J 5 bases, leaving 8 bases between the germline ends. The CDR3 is CASSFGSDNEQFF. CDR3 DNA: TGTGCCAGCAGCTTTGGCAGCGACAATGAGCAGTTCTTC.

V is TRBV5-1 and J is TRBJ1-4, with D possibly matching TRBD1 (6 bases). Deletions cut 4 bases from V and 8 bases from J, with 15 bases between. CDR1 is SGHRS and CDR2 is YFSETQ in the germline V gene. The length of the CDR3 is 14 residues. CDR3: CASSPQGPYEKLFF. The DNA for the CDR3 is TGCGCCAGCAGCCCACAGGGTCCCTACGAAAAACTGTTTTTT.

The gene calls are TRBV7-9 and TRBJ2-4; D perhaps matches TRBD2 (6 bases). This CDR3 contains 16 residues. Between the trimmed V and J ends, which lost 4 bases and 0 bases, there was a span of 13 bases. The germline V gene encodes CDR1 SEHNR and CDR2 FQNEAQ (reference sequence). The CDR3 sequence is CASSWGEQVAKNIQYF. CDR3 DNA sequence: TGTGCCAGCAGCTGGGGGGAGCAGGTAGCCAAAAACATTCAGTACTTC.

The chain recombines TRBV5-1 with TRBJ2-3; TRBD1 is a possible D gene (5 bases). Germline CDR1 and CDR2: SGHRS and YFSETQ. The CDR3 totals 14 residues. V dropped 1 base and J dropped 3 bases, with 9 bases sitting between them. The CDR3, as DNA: TGCGCCAGCAGCTTGCAGGGTAATACAGATACGCAGTATTTT. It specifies CASSLQGNTDTQYF.

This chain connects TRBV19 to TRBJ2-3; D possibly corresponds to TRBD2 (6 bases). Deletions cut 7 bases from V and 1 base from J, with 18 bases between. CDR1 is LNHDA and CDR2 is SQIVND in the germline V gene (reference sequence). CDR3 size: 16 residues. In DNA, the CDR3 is TGTGCCAGTACTTCCGGTTGGCGGGGTGGCACAGATACGCAGTATTTT. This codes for CASTSGWRGGTDTQYF. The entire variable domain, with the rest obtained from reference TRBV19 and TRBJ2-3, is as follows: DGGITQSPKYLFRKEGQNVTLSCEQNLNHDAMYWYRQDPGQGLRLIYYSQIVNDFQKGDIAEGYSVSREKKESFPLTVTSAQKNPTAFYLCASTSGWRGGTDTQYFGPGTRLTVL.

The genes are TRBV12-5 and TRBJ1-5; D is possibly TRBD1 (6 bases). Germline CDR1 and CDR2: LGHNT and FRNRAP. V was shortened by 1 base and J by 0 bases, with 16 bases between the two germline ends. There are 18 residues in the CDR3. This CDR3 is CASGLEFRTEYSNQPQHF. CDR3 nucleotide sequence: TGTGCTAGTGGTTTGGAGTTTCGGACAGAGTATAGCAATCAGCCCCAGCATTTT.

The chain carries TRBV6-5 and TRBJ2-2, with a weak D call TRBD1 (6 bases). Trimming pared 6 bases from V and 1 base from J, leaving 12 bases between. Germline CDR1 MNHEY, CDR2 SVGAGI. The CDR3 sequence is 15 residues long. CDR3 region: CASRPGQLNTGELFF. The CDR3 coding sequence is TGTGCCAGCAGACCGGGACAATTGAACACCGGGGAGCTGTTTTTT.

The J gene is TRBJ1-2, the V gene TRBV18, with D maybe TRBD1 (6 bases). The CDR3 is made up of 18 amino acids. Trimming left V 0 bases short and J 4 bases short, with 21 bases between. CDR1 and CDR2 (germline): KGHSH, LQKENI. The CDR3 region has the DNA TGTGCCAGCTCACCACCGACAGGCCCTAGGCTCAGATTCTATGGCTACACCTTC. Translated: CASSPPTGPRLRFYGYTF.

CDR3 amino acids: CASSLATSSYSPLHF. CDR3 bases: TGCGCCAGCAGCTTGGCTACTTCGTCCTATTCACCCCTCCACTTT. V usage is TRBV5-1 and J usage is TRBJ1-6; D call uncertain. V was trimmed by 0 bases and J by 8 bases, leaving 12 bases between them. This CDR3 is 15 amino acids long. CDR1 and CDR2 from the germline V gene are SGHRS and YFSETQ.

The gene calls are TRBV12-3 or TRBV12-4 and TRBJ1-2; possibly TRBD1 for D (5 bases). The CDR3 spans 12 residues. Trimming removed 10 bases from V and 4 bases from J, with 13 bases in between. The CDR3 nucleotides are TGTGCCACGGAAAGACAGAGCTATGGCTACACCTTC. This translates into CATERQSYGYTF.

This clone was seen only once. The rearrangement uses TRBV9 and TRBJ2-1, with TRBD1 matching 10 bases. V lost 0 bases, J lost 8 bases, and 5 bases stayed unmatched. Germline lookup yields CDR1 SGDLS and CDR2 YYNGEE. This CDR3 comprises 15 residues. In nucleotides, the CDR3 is TGTGCCAGCAGCGTAGAAGGGACAGGGGTGGATGAGCAGTTCTTC. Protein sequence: CASSVEGTGVDEQFF.

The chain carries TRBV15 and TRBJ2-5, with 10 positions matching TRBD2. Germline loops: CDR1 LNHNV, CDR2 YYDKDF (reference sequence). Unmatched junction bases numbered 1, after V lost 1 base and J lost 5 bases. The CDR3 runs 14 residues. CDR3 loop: CATSRATSGETQYF. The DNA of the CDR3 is TGTGCCACCAGCAGAGCGACTAGCGGGGAGACCCAGTACTTC.

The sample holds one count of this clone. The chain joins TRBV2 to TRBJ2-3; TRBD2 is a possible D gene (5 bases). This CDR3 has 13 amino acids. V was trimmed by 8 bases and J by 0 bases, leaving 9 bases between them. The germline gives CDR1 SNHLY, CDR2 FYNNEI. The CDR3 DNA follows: TGTGCCAGCCATGGGGAGAGCACAGATACGCAGTATTTT. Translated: CASHGESTDTQYF.

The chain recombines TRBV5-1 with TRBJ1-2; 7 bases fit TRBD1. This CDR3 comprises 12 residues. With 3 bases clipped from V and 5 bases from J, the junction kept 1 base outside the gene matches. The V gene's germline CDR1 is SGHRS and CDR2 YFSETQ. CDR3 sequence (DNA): TGCGCCAGCAGCTGGGGACAGTATGGCTACACCTTC. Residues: CASSWGQYGYTF.

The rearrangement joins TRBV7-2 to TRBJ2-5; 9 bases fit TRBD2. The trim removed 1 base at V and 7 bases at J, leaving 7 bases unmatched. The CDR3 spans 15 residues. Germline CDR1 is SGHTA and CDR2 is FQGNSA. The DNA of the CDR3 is TGTGCCAGCAGCTTAGTGCCTAGCGGGGAGGGGACCCAGTACTTC. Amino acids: CASSLVPSGEGTQYF. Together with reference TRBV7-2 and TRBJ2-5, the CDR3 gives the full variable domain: GAGVSQSPSNKVTEKGKDVELRCDPISGHTALYWYRQSLGQGLEFLIYFQGNSAPDKSGLPSDRFSAERTGGSVSTLTIQRTQQEDSAVYLCASSLVPSGEGTQYFGPGTRLLVL.

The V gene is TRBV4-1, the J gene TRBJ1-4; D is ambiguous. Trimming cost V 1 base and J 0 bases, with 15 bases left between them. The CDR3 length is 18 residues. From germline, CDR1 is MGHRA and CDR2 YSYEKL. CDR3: CASSQVITVPPTNEKLFF. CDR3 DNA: TGCGCCAGCAGCCAAGTAATAACTGTCCCGCCAACTAATGAAAAACTGTTTTTT.

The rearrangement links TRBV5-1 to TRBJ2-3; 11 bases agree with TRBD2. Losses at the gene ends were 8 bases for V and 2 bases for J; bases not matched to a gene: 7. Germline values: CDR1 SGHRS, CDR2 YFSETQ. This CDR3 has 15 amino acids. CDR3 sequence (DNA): TGCGCCAGTTATAGCGGGGGGGTGCCCACAGATACGCAGTATTTT. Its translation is CASYSGGVPTDTQYF.

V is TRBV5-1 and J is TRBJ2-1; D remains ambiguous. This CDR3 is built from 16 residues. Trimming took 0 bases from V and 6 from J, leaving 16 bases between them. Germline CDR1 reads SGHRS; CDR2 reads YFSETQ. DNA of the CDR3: TGCGCCAGCAGCTTGGCCGGGTCTCCAGTGATCAATGAGCAGTTCTTC. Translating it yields CASSLAGSPVINEQFF.

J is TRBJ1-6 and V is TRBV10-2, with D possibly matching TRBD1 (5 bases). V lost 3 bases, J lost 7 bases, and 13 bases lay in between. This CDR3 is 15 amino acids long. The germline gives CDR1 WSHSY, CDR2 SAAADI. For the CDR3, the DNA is TGCGCCAGCAGTGAAAACGGGGGGAGAAATTCACCCCTCCACTTT. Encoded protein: CASSENGGRNSPLHF.

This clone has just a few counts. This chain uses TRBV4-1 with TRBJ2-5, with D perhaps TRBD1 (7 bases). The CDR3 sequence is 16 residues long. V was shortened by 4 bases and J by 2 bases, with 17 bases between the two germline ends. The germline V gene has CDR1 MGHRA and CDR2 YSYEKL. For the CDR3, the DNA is TGCGCCAGCAGCCGCCAAGCCCAGGGGGGACAAGAGACCCAGTACTTC. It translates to CASSRQAQGGQETQYF.

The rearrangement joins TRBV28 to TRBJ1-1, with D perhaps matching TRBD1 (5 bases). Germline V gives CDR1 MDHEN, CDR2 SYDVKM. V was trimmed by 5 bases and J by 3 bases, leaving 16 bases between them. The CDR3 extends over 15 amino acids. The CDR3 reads CASSGQGDRYTEAFF. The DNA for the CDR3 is TGTGCCAGCAGTGGCCAGGGTGATCGTTACACTGAAGCTTTCTTT.

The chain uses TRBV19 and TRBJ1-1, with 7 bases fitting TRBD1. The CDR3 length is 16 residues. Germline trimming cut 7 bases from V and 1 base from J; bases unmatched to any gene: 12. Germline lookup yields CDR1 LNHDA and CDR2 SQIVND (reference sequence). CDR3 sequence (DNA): TGTGCCAGTACCCCCGTGACAGGGCATAGGAACACTGAAGCTTTCTTT. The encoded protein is CASTPVTGHRNTEAFF.

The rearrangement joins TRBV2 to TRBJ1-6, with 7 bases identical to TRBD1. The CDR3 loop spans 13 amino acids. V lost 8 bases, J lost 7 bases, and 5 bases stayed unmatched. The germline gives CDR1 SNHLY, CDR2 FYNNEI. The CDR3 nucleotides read TGTGCCAGCGCGGCAGGGGGAAATTCACCCCTCCACTTT. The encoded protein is CASAAGGNSPLHF.

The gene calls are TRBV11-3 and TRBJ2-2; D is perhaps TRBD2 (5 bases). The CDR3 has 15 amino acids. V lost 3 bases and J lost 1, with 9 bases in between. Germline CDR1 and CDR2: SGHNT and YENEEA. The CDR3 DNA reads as TGTGCCAGCAGCTTTCGGGCGGGGAACACCGGGGAGCTGTTTTTT. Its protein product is CASSFRAGNTGELFF. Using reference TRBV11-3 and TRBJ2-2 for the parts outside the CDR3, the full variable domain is EAGVVQSPRYKIIEKKQPVAFWCNPISGHNTLYWYLQNLGQGPELLIRYENEEAVDDSQLPKDRFSAERLKGVDSTLKIQPAELGDSAVYLCASSFRAGNTGELFFGEGSRLTVL.

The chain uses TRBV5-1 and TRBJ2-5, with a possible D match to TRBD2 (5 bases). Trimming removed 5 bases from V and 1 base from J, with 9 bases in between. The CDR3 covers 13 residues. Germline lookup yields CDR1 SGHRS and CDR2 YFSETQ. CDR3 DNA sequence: TGCGCCAGCAGTGGAGGACTCCAAGAGACCCAGTACTTC. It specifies CASSGGLQETQYF.

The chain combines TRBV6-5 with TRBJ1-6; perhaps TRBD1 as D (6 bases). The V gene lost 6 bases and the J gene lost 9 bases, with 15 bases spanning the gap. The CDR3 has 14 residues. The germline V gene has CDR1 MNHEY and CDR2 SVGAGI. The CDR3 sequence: CASSRDTASSPLHF. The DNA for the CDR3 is TGTGCCAGCAGCCGGGACACGGCCAGTTCACCCCTCCACTTT.

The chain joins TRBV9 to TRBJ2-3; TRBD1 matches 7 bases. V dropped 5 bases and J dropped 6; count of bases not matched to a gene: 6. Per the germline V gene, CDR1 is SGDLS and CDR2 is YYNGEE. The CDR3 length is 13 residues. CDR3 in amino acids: CASSRDRVDTQYF. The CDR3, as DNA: TGTGCCAGCAGTAGAGACAGGGTTGATACGCAGTATTTT.